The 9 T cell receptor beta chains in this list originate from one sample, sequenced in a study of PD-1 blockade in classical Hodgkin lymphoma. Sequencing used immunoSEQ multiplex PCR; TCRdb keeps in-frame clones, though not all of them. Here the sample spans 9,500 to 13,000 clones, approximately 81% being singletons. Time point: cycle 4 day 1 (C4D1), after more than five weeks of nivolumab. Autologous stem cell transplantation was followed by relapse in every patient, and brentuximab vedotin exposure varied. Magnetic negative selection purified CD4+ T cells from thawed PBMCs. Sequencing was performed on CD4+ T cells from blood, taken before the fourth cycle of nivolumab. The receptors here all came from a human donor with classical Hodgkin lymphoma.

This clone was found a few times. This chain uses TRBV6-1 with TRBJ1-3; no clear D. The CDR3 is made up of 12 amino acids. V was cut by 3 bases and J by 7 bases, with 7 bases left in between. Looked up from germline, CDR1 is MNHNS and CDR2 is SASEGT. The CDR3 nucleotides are TGTGCCAGCAGTGAGGGTAGGAACACCATATATTTT. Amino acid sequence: CASSEGRNTIYF.

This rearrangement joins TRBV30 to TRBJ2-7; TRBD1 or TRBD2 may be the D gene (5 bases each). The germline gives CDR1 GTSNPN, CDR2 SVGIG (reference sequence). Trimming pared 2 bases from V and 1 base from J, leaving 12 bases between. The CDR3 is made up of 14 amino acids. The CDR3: CAWSLRGLSYEQYF. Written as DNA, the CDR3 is TGTGCCTGGAGTTTGAGGGGCTTATCCTACGAGCAGTACTTC. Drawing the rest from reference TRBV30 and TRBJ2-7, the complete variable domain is SQTIHQWPATLVQPVGSPLSLECTVEGTSNPNLYWYRQAAGRGLQLLFYSVGIGQISSEVPQNLSASRPQDRQFILSSKKLLLSDSGFYLCAWSLRGLSYEQYFGPGTRLTVT.

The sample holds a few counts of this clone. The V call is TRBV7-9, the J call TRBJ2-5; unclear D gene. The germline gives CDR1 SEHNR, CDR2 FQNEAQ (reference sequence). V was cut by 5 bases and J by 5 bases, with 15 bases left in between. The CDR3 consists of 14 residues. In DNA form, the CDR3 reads TGTGCCAGCAGCCCACCCCCAACAGAGGAGACCCAGTACTTC. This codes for CASSPPPTEETQYF.

The CDR3: CASSYGETQYF. The CDR3, as DNA: TGTGCCAGCAGTTACGGAGAGACCCAGTACTTC. The V gene is TRBV6-6, the J gene TRBJ2-5, with D unresolved. There are 11 residues in the CDR3. The V gene lost 2 bases and the J gene lost 4 bases, with 2 bases spanning the gap. Germline CDR1 reads MNHNY; CDR2 reads SVGAGI (reference sequence).

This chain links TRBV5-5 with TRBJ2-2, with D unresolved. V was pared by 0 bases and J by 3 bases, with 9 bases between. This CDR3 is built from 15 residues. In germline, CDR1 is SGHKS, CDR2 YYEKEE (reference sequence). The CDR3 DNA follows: TGTGCCAGCAGCTTGGTACACGCCGACACCGGGGAGCTGTTTTTT. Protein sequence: CASSLVHADTGELFF.

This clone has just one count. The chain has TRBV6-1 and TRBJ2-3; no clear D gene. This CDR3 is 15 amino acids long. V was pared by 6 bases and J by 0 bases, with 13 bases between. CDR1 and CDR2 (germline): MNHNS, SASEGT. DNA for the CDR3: TGTGCCAGCAGAGCAGGACGGATTAGCACAGATACGCAGTATTTT. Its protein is CASRAGRISTDTQYF.

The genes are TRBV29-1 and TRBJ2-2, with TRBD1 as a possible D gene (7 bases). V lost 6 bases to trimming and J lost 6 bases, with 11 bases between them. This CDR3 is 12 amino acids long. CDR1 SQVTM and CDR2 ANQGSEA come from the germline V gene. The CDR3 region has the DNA TGCAGCGTGGGGGGACAGCCCGGGGAGCTGTTTTTT. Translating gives CSVGGQPGELFF.

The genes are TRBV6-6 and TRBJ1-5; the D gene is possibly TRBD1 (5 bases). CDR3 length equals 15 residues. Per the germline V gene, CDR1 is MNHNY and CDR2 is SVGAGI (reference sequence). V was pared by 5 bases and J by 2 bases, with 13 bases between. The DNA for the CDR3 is TGTGCCAGCAGTAGGGACCTTGGAGGCAATCAGCCCCAGCATTTT. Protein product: CASSRDLGGNQPQHF.

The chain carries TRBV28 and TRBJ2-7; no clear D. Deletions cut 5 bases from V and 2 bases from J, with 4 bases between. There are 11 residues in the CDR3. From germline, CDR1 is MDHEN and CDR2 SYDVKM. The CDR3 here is CASSAPYEQYF. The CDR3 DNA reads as TGTGCCAGCAGTGCCCCCTACGAGCAGTACTTC. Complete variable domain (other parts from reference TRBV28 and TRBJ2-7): DVKVTQSSRYLVKRTGEKVFLECVQDMDHENMFWYRQDPGLGLRLIYFSYDVKMKEKGDIPEGYSVSREKKERFSLILESASTNQTSMYLCASSAPYEQYFGPGTRLTVT.